The 4 T cell receptor beta chains below all came from one sample that was sequenced in a study of human T cells and chemical hapten exposure. TCRdb recomputed calls from the RACE reads with MiXCR, one row per CDR3 protein. The sample records 65,000 to 90,000 distinct CDR3 sequences, approximately 14% being singletons. The time point here: pre-sensitization, week 0. Treatment given: therapeutic diphenylcyclopropenone sensitization with weekly scalp DPC. Sequencing was performed on whole blood, taken in connection with sensitization to the hapten diphenylcyclopropenone (DPC). These receptors all come from a woman between 50 and 59 years old with alopecia areata. Some clones in this sample may be carry-over from other donors' samples.

The chain links TRBV5-1 to TRBJ1-2; 9 bases fit TRBD1. This CDR3 has 15 residues. V was pared by 0 bases and J by 5 bases, with 5 bases of the junction left unmatched. Per germline, CDR1 SGHRS and CDR2 YFSETQ. CDR3 amino acids: CASSLAPGQGYGYTF. The CDR3 DNA follows: TGCGCCAGCAGCTTGGCTCCGGGACAGGGTTATGGCTACACCTTC.

The rearrangement uses TRBV11-2 and TRBJ2-3; D not certain. V lost 0 bases and J lost 1, with 5 bases in between. This CDR3 comprises 14 residues. CDR1 and CDR2 from the germline V gene are SGHAT and FQNNGV. Written as DNA, the CDR3 is TGTGCCAGCAGCTTAGATAAGGGCACAGATACGCAGTATTTT. Translating gives CASSLDKGTDTQYF.

V usage is TRBV11-2 and J usage is TRBJ2-3, with no clear D. CDR1 and CDR2 from the germline V gene are SGHAT and FQNNGV. The V end lost 0 bases, the J end lost 2 bases, and 6 bases lay between the germline ends. This CDR3 is 14 amino acids long. CDR3 protein: CASSLEALTDTQYF. The CDR3 DNA sequence: TGTGCCAGCAGCTTAGAGGCCCTCACAGATACGCAGTATTTT. The whole variable domain, remainder taken from reference TRBV11-2 and TRBJ2-3, is EAGVAQSPRYKIIEKRQSVAFWCNPISGHATLYWYQQILGQGPKLLIQFQNNGVVDDSQLPKDRFSAERLKGVDSTLKIQPAKLEDSAVYLCASSLEALTDTQYFGPGTRLTVL.

The chain has TRBV12-3 or TRBV12-4 and TRBJ1-1, with D uncertain. This CDR3 region has 13 residues. The ends were cut back, 6 bases at V and 5 bases at J, with 13 bases in the middle. The CDR3 DNA sequence: TGTGCCAGCAGCCCCCGACGAGGGACTGAAGCTTTCTTT. Protein: CASSPRRGTEAFF.